The entry that follows covers one T cell receptor (beta chain) sequence. These data are taken from a study of control samples from healthy donors and cancer patients. The germline CDR1 and CDR2 sequences are MNHGY and SAAAGT. Trimming pared 8 bases from V and 3 bases from J, leaving 8 bases between. The CDR3 is 12 amino acids. Sequencing was performed with immunoSEQ multiplex PCR; in TCRdb, only in-frame clones are kept and a portion is missing. This table holds about 110,000 clones, roughly 89% found once. The rearrangement uses TRBV6-8 and TRBJ2-1; D is unresolved. The specimen was blood. This TCR derives from a woman aged 45-60 years in good health. The CDR3, as DNA: TGTGCCAGCCCCCTTGGCTACAATGAGCAGTTCTTC. Amino acid sequence: CASPLGYNEQFF.